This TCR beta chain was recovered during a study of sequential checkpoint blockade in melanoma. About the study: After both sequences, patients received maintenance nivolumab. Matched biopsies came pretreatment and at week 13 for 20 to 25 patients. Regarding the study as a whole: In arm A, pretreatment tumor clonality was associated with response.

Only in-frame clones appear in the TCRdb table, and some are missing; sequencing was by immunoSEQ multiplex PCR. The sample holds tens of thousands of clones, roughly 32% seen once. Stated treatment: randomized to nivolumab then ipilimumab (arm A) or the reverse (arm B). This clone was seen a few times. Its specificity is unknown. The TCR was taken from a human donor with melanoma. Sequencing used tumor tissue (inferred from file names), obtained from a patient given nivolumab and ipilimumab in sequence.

CDR3 sequence: CASSEGTARTDTQYF. For the CDR3, the DNA is TGTGCCAGCAGTGAAGGGACGGCCCGCACAGATACGCAGTATTTT. V usage is TRBV6-1 and J usage is TRBJ2-3; D gene uncertain. Germline values: CDR1 MNHNS, CDR2 SASEGT. This CDR3 is built from 15 residues. V was pared by 1 base and J by 1 base, with 9 bases between.